The 12 T cell receptor beta chains presented below share a single source sample, sequenced in a study of long-term antiretroviral therapy in people with HIV. The authors ran the immunoSEQ assay, v3.0, at survey level. The data were produced by immunoSEQ multiplex PCR, yet TCRdb's version contains in-frame clones alone and is incomplete. Of 20,000 to 25,000 clones in the sample, roughly 78% were seen once. The starting material was unsorted PBMCs, obtained 4.1 years after starting antiretroviral therapy. All receptors derive from a woman between 40 and 50 years old with HIV.

This sequence joins TRBV11-3 and TRBJ2-3; D call uncertain. Trimming shortened V by 1 base and J by 0 bases, and 11 bases separated the two germline ends. The CDR3 covers 16 residues. Germline V gene lookup returns CDR1 SGHNT and CDR2 YENEEA. The CDR3 DNA reads as TGTGCCAGCAGCTTAGTGGTGGTTCAAAGCACAGATACGCAGTATTTT. This codes for CASSLVVVQSTDTQYF.

The CDR3 DNA follows: TGTGCCAGCAGCCTTCAGTATAACACTGAAGCTTTCTTT. Translated: CASSLQYNTEAFF. The chain is built from TRBV7-6 and TRBJ1-1; D gene ambiguous. The CDR3 totals 13 residues. V lost 5 bases, J lost 2 bases, and 9 bases lay in between. The germline V gene has CDR1 SGHVS and CDR2 FNYEAQ.

The CDR3 here is CASSPPSGANNQPQHF. The CDR3 coding sequence is TGTGCCAGCTCACCACCGTCAGGGGCGAACAATCAGCCCCAGCATTTT. This chain connects TRBV18 to TRBJ1-5, with D possibly being TRBD1 (6 bases). V was pared by 0 bases and J by 3 bases, with 12 bases between. The CDR3 extends over 16 amino acids. The germline gives CDR1 KGHSH, CDR2 LQKENI. Full variable domain (outside the CDR3, taken from reference TRBV18 and TRBJ1-5): NAGVMQNPRHLVRRRGQEARLRCSPMKGHSHVYWYRQLPEEGLKFMVYLQKENIIDESGMPKERFSAEFPKEGPSILRIQQVVRGDSAAYFCASSPPSGANNQPQHFGDGTRLSIL.

A single count supports this clone. The genes are TRBV2 and TRBJ2-1; D gene uncertain. The CDR3 extends over 10 amino acids. Germline V gives CDR1 SNHLY, CDR2 FYNNEI. The ends were cut back, 5 bases at V and 15 bases at J, with 11 bases in the middle. In DNA, the CDR3 is TGTGCCAGCAGTCTCACCGGGCTGTTCTTC. Protein: CASSLTGLFF. Using reference TRBV2 and TRBJ2-1 for the parts outside the CDR3, the full variable domain is EPEVTQTPSHQVTQMGQEVILRCVPISNHLYFYWYRQILGQKVEFLVSFYNNEISEKSEIFDDQFSVERPDGSNFTLKIRSTKLEDSAMYFCASSLTGLFFGPGTRLTVL.

The CDR3 region has the DNA TGTGCCAGCTCACCGGTTGGTTACAATGAGCAGTTCTTC. As protein: CASSPVGYNEQFF. The chain couples TRBV18 to TRBJ2-1; no firm D call. The germline V and J ends were trimmed by 3 bases and 4 bases, with 7 bases remaining between them. Per the germline V gene, CDR1 is KGHSH and CDR2 is LQKENI. The CDR3 is 13 residues long.

The chain links TRBV7-8 to TRBJ2-3; D tentatively reads TRBD1 or TRBD2 (5 bases each). The V end lost 6 bases, the J end lost 4 bases, and 17 bases lay between the germline ends. The CDR3 has 15 residues. Germline lookup yields CDR1 SGHVS and CDR2 FQNEAQ. CDR3 DNA: TGTGCCAGCAGTCTTAGGTCGGGGCGAGCAGATACGCAGTATTTT. It encodes CASSLRSGRADTQYF.

This chain joins TRBV29-1 and TRBJ2-7, with a tentative D call TRBD2 (5 bases). This CDR3 contains 13 residues. V lost 3 bases and J 6 bases, leaving 15 bases between the germline ends. Germline CDR1 reads SQVTM; CDR2 reads ANQGSEA. This CDR3 reads CSVDLGVTGEQYF. The CDR3 DNA sequence: TGCAGCGTTGATCTCGGGGTAACGGGCGAGCAGTACTTC.

CDR3 in DNA: TGTGCCAGCAGCGTGGGACAGAGAGAAGCTTTCTTT. This encodes CASSVGQREAFF. The chain has TRBV5-4 and TRBJ1-1; TRBD1 aligns across 7 bases. Germline assignment: CDR1 SGHNT and CDR2 YYREEE (reference sequence). This CDR3 has 12 amino acids. J gave up 8 bases and V 4 bases, and 5 bases lay outside the gene matches.

The J gene is TRBJ2-2, the V gene TRBV19; the D gene is possibly TRBD1 (5 bases). V was shortened by 1 base and J by 2 bases, with 11 bases between the two germline ends. Germline V gives CDR1 LNHDA, CDR2 SQIVND (reference sequence). This CDR3 is built from 16 residues. The CDR3 reads CASSIVARENTGELFF. CDR3 in DNA: TGTGCCAGTAGTATAGTTGCCAGGGAAAACACCGGGGAGCTGTTTTTT.

This chain connects TRBV6-5 to TRBJ1-1, with TRBD1 identical over 7 bases. The CDR3 sequence is 14 residues long. After removal of 5 bases from V and 1 base from J, the junction contained 4 bases not matched to a gene. Germline CDR1 reads MNHEY; CDR2 reads SVGAGI. The CDR3 loop is CASSPGGRNTEAFF. CDR3 sequence (DNA): TGTGCCAGCAGTCCAGGGGGGAGGAACACTGAAGCTTTCTTT.

This clone turned up a few times. V gene TRBV4-1 combines with J gene TRBJ1-2; D is unresolved. CDR3 size: 15 residues. CDR1 is MGHRA and CDR2 is YSYEKL in the germline V gene. Trimming removed 1 base at V and 4 bases at J, with 13 bases between. The CDR3 coding sequence is TGCGCCAGCAGCCAAGGGATGCTTTTGGGCTATGGCTACACCTTC. Translating it yields CASSQGMLLGYGYTF.

The V call is TRBV4-1, the J call TRBJ2-3, with D possibly being TRBD2 (6 bases). V lost 3 bases and J 3 bases, leaving 19 bases between the germline ends. The CDR3 extends over 17 amino acids. Germline lookup yields CDR1 MGHRA and CDR2 YSYEKL. DNA of the CDR3: TGCGCCAGCAGCCAGGCGATAGATACTAGCAGAACAGATACGCAGTATTTT. Its translation is CASSQAIDTSRTDTQYF.